Shown below are 8 T cell receptor beta chains from a single sample sequenced in a study of blood T cells in healthy people across ages. PCR was performed a second time for about 6 to 12 cycles using a sample-barcoded 5' primer and a J-beta primer mix. MiXCR, run by TCRdb on the 5' RACE reads, gives a single entry per CDR3 protein. The sample lists about 680,000 distinct CDR3 sequences, around 45% occurring once. Sequenced: blood. The receptor set was obtained from an older woman in good health.

In DNA form, the CDR3 reads TGTGCCAGCAGTACCCCGGGCGGGAGGATTTTTGAGCAGTTCTTC. Translation gives CASSTPGGRIFEQFF. The chain recombines TRBV28 with TRBJ2-1; TRBD2 agrees at 8 bases. The CDR3 runs 15 residues. The trim removed 5 bases at V and 9 bases at J, leaving 12 bases unmatched. From germline, CDR1 is MDHEN and CDR2 SYDVKM.

This chain links TRBV6-6 with TRBJ2-2, with TRBD1 identical over 11 bases. This CDR3 region has 17 residues. Germline V gives CDR1 MNHNY, CDR2 SVGAGI (reference sequence). V was pared by 7 bases and J by 4 bases, with 11 bases of the junction left unmatched. The CDR3 DNA is TGTGCCAGCATACCCTCCGGGACAGGGGGTCTCACCGGGGAGCTGTTTTTT. Protein product: CASIPSGTGGLTGELFF.

This clonotype was observed at least ten times. The V gene is TRBV10-3, the J gene TRBJ2-7; 8 bases map to TRBD2. Germline loops: CDR1 ENHRY, CDR2 SYGVKD. This CDR3 has 18 amino acids. J lost 3 bases, V lost 11 bases, and 24 bases had no gene match. CDR3: CAPRTVREGFPPNYEQYF. For the CDR3, the DNA is TGTGCCCCCCGGACAGTCCGGGAGGGGTTTCCTCCGAACTACGAGCAGTACTTC.

The chain couples TRBV27 to TRBJ1-6, with D hard to call. CDR1 is MNHEY and CDR2 is SMNVEV in the germline V gene (reference sequence). V lost 6 bases and J lost 9, with 15 bases in between. This CDR3 contains 14 residues. The CDR3 DNA reads as TGTGCCAGCAGCCGACGGGTTATGGGTTCACCCCTCCACTTT. Protein sequence: CASSRRVMGSPLHF.

This clonotype was seen only once. The chain links TRBV7-2 to TRBJ2-7, with TRBD2 identical over 10 bases. V was clipped by 5 bases and J by 12 bases; unmatched bases: 16. The CDR3 covers 15 residues. Germline V gives CDR1 SGHTA, CDR2 FQGNSA. This chain's CDR3 is CASSPGGAGRLAGYF. DNA of the CDR3: TGTGCCAGCAGCCCTGGCGGGGCGGGAAGACTAGCGGGGTACTTC.

V is TRBV11-2 and J is TRBJ2-5; D gene unclear. There are 15 residues in the CDR3. Germline values: CDR1 SGHAT, CDR2 FQNNGV. Trimming stripped 5 bases from V and 2 bases from J, with 15 bases between. CDR3 nucleotides: TGTGCCAGCAGCCAAGTACTACGGAGTCAAGAGACCCAGTACTTC. It specifies CASSQVLRSQETQYF.

This clonotype has just a few counts. The chain employs TRBV7-9 and TRBJ1-2; the match to TRBD1 covers 7 bases. Germline lookup yields CDR1 SEHNR and CDR2 FQNEAQ (reference sequence). This CDR3 is built from 16 residues. With V trimmed by 5 bases and J by 6 bases, 15 bases remained unmatched. The CDR3 coding sequence is TGTGCCAGCAGCCCATACACGGACAGGCGGTATGATGGCTACACCTTC. It is translated as CASSPYTDRRYDGYTF.

This clonotype was detected only a few times. The chain employs TRBV12-3 or TRBV12-4 and TRBJ2-2, with D perhaps TRBD1 (5 bases). Trimming took 4 bases from V and 4 from J, leaving 10 bases between them. This CDR3 spans 14 amino acids. Here the CDR3 reads CASSSTVFTGELFF. CDR3 coding DNA: TGTGCCAGCAGTTCGACAGTTTTCACCGGGGAGCTGTTTTTT.